Below are 8 T cell receptor beta chains sequenced from a single sample in a study of T cell repertoires in cytomegalovirus infection. TCRdb itself ran the reads through MiXCR, one entry per CDR3 protein. Of about 830,000 distinct CDR3 sequences listed, approximately 32% were seen once; the top ten hold around 12%. The antigens for these receptors are not known. Here the sequenced sample was cultured CD8+ T cells from PBMCs, taken from culture after CMV antigen stimulation. All receptors come from a human donor in good health (CMV status not recorded). Some clones in this sample may be carry-over from other donors' samples.

The count of this clonotype is one. The chain employs TRBV7-6 and TRBJ1-1; no definite D call. Trimming removed 6 bases from V and 3 bases from J, with 17 bases in between. The germline CDR1 and CDR2 sequences are SGHVS and FNYEAQ. The CDR3 totals 15 residues. DNA of the CDR3: TGTGCCAGCAGGGACGGACTGGGCTTGGACACTGAAGCTTTCTTT. Its translation is CASRDGLGLDTEAFF.

The chain combines TRBV12-3 or TRBV12-4 with TRBJ2-3; D unclear. This CDR3 contains 14 residues. With 2 bases removed from V and 4 bases from J, the gap between germline ends came to 10 bases. CDR3 sequence reads: CASSLTRHPDTQYF. DNA for the CDR3: TGTGCCAGCAGTTTAACGAGGCATCCAGATACGCAGTATTTT.

The rearrangement uses TRBV5-1 and TRBJ2-1; 9 bases fit TRBD1. With V trimmed by 0 bases and J by 8 bases, 6 bases remained unmatched. The germline CDR1 and CDR2 sequences are SGHRS and YFSETQ. The CDR3 is made up of 15 amino acids. The CDR3 sequence is CASSLEGQGWDEQFF. The CDR3 DNA reads TGCGCCAGCAGCTTGGAGGGACAGGGTTGGGATGAGCAGTTCTTC.

The rearrangement uses TRBV6-1 and TRBJ2-7; D possibly corresponds to TRBD1 (6 bases). Deletions cut 7 bases from V and 3 bases from J, with 16 bases between. The CDR3 is 14 amino acids. Germline loops: CDR1 MNHNS, CDR2 SASEGT. CDR3 bases: TGTGCCAGCATAACAAACCGGGACAACTACGAGCAGTACTTC. This translates into CASITNRDNYEQYF.

The V call is TRBV5-6, the J call TRBJ1-2, with TRBD1 as a possible D gene (6 bases). Germline CDR1 is SGHDT and CDR2 is YYEEEE. CDR3 length: 16 amino acids. Trimming shortened V by 2 bases and J by 3 bases, and 17 bases separated the two germline ends. For the CDR3, the DNA is TGTGCCAGCAGCTTACAGGGACCCCCGTGGGACTATGGCTACACCTTC. Translation gives CASSLQGPPWDYGYTF.

The sample holds a few counts of this clonotype. The chain combines TRBV7-9 with TRBJ1-5; D unclear. Looked up from germline, CDR1 is SEHNR and CDR2 is FQNEAQ (reference sequence). Trimming took 8 bases from V and 5 from J, leaving 16 bases between them. The CDR3 is made up of 14 amino acids. CDR3 DNA: TGTGCCAGCGTCCTTGGAGGTCCGGATCAGCCCCAGCATTTT. Translation gives CASVLGGPDQPQHF.

V gene TRBV20-1 combines with J gene TRBJ1-2; unclear D gene. The CDR3 spans 12 residues. The ends were cut back, 5 bases at V and 6 bases at J, with 13 bases in the middle. The V gene's germline CDR1 is DFQATT and CDR2 SNEGSKA (reference sequence). The CDR3 coding sequence is TGCAGTGCTTGGGCCCAGCGAGATGGCTACACCTTC. This codes for CSAWAQRDGYTF.

Details on this clonotype: Since a much larger clone is just one base distant, this may be a read error. This chain joins TRBV7-9 and TRBJ1-2, with no clear D. This CDR3 spans 11 amino acids. Germline lookup yields CDR1 SEHNR and CDR2 FQNEAQ (reference sequence). CDR3 residues: CVSRSGYGYTF. CDR3 coding DNA: TGTGTCAGCAGGTCAGGCTATGGCTACACCTTC.